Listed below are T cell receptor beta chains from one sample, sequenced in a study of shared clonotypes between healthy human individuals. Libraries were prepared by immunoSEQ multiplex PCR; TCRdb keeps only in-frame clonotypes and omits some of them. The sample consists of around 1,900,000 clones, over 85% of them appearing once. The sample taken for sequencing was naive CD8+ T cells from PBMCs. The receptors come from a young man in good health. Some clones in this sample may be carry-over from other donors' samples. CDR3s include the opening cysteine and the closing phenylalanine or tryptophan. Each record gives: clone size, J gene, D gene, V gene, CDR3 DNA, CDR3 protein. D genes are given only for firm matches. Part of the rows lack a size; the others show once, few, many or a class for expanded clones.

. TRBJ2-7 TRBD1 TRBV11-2 TGTGCCAGCAGCATCATTCAAATCCTGACAGGGCCGGACGAGCAGTACTTC CASSIIQILTGPDEQYF
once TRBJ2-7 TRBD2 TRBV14 TGTGCCAGCAGCCAAAGGGGGCTAGCGGGGGCGGTGCAGTACTTC CASSQRGLAGAVQYF
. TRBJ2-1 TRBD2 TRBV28 TGTGCCAGCAGCCCGGGAACTAGCGGGACCCCGAGCTCCTACAATGAGCAGTTCTTC CASSPGTSGTPSSYNEQFF
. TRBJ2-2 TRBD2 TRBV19 TGTGCCAGTAGTGTAACTAGCGAGGGAAACACCGGGGAGCTGTTTTTT CASSVTSEGNTGELFF
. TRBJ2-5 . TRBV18 TGTGCCAGCTCACCACCGGCAACATCAATTCAAGAGACCCAGTACTTC CASSPPATSIQETQYF
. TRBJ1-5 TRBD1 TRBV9 TGTGCCAGCAGCGTAGGAGGGGGCGCCTATCAGCCCCAGCATTTT CASSVGGGAYQPQHF
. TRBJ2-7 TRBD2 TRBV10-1 TGCGCCAGCAGTGAAAGCGGGAGGAACTCCTACGAGCAGTACTTC CASSESGRNSYEQYF
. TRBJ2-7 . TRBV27 TGTGCCAGCCGACGAAGGGGAGTTGGCAACGAGCAGTACTTC CASRRRGVGNEQYF
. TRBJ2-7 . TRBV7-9 TGTGCCAGCAGCTTAGACTACTACGAGCAGTACTTC CASSLDYYEQYF
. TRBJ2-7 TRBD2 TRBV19 TGTGCCAGTTCGCTAGCGGGAGCGGCCGAGCAGTACTTC CASSLAGAAEQYF
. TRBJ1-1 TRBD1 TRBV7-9 TGTGCCAGCAGCGGACCGCCAGGGCGGGACAGGGGGAGAACTGAAGCTTTCTTT CASSGPPGRDRGRTEAFF
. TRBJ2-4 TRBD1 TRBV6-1 TGTGCCAGCAGTGAACAGGGACAGGGGGCGCACATTCAGTACTTC CASSEQGQGAHIQYF
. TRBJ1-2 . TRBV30 TGTGCCTGGAGGGGGCCCCACGGCGGCCGGGGCTACACCTTC CAWRGPHGGRGYTF
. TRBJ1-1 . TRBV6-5 TGTGCCAGCAGTTACGGCCCGAACACTGAAGCTTTCTTT CASSYGPNTEAFF
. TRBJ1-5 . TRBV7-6 TGTGCCAGCAGCTTAGGGCCAGGGGAGGGCAATCAGCCCCAGCATTTT CASSLGPGEGNQPQHF
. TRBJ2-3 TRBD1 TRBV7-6 TGTGCCAGCAGCAACAGGGGGCCCTCGTACACAGATACGCAGTATTTT CASSNRGPSYTDTQYF
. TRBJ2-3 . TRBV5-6 TGTGCCAGCAGCTCTAGTATGGCAGATACGCAGTATTTT CASSSSMADTQYF
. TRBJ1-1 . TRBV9 TGTGCCAGCAGCTACGGGGGGAACACTGAAGCTTTCTTT CASSYGGNTEAFF
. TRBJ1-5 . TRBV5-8 TGTGCCAGCAGCTACGGGACCGACCTGTTGGAGCCCCAGCATTTT CASSYGTDLLEPQHF
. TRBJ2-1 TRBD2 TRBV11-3 TGTGCCAGCAGCATCCTTAGCGGGAGCAACAATGAGCAGTTCTTC CASSILSGSNNEQFF
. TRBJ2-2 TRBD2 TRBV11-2 TGTGCCAGCAGCCTCGCTGCTGGGGCTAGCGGGAGTGAAACCGGGGAGCTGTTTTTT CASSLAAGASGSETGELFF
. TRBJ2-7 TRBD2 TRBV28 TGTGCCAGCAGTTTTGTTCCAGGTAGGGAGGGCCTGCCCTACGAGCAGTACTTC CASSFVPGREGLPYEQYF
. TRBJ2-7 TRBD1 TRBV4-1 TGCGCCAGCAGCCCCCACGGAACAGGGGATGTCGAGCAGTACTTC CASSPHGTGDVEQYF
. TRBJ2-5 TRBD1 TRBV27 TGTGCCAGCACTTACCGGGACAGGGTTAGTGAGACCCAGTACTTC CASTYRDRVSETQYF
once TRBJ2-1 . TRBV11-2 TGTGCCAGCAGCTTTTGGGCGGGACCCTACAATGAGCAGTTCTTC CASSFWAGPYNEQFF
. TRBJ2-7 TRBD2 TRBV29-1 TGCAGCGTCGATGGGGGGACTAGCGACTACGAGCAGTACTTC CSVDGGTSDYEQYF
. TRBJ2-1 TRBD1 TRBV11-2 TGTGCCAGCAGCATCTGGACAGGGGAAATCAATGAGCAGTTCTTC CASSIWTGEINEQFF
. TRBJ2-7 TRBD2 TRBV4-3 TGCGCCAGCAGCCATGGGACGTGGGCTAGCGGGACATCCTACGAGCAGTACTTC CASSHGTWASGTSYEQYF
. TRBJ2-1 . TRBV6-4 TGTGCCAGCAGTGATCTTGAGGGCTACAATGAGCAGTTCTTC CASSDLEGYNEQFF
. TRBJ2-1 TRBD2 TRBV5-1 TGCGCCAGCAGCTTGTTACTAGCGGGGGGAAGCTCCTACAATGAGCAGTTCTTC CASSLLLAGGSSYNEQFF
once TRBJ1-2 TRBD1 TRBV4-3 TGCGCCAGCAGCCAAAATGCCGGGACAGGGGCCTCAATCCATGGCTACACCTTC CASSQNAGTGASIHGYTF
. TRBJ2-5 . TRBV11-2 TGTGCCAGCAGCAGCCCGGGGGAGACCCAGTACTTC CASSSPGETQYF
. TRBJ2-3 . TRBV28 TGTGCCAGCAACCGGCGTGGGAGTGCAGATACGCAGTATTTT CASNRRGSADTQYF
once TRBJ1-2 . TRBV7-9 TGTGCCAGCATCGAAGAGAGCTATGGCTACACCTTC CASIEESYGYTF
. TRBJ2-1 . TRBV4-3 TGCGCCAGCAGCCAAGAGGGGGGGCGGCGGACGAATGAGCAGTTCTTC CASSQEGGRRTNEQFF
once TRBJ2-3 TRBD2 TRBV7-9 TGTGCCAGCAGCTGGACTAGCGGGACTATGGGGAGGACAGATACGCAGTATTTT CASSWTSGTMGRTDTQYF
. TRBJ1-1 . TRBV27 TGTGCCAGCAGTTTTAGGGCCGTCAACACTGAAGCTTTCTTT CASSFRAVNTEAFF
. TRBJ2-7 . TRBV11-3 TGTGCCAGCAGCTTAGGTGGAAGGGGCGAGCAGTACTTC CASSLGGRGEQYF
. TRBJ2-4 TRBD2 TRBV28 TGTGCCAGCAGTTGGCTAGCGGGAGGGGAACAGTACTTC CASSWLAGGEQYF
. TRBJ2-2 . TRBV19 TGTGCCAGTAGTATAGTGGGCATTAACACCGGGGAGCTGTTTTTT CASSIVGINTGELFF
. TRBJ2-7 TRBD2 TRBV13 TGTGCCAGCAGCTTAGGACCGGGACTAGCGGGCTCCTACGAGCAGTACTTC CASSLGPGLAGSYEQYF
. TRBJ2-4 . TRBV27 TGTGCCAGCAGTTTAGATTGGGGGGTAGCCAAAAACATTCAGTACTTC CASSLDWGVAKNIQYF
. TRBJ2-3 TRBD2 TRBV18 TGTGCCAGCTCACCAACCCGCGGGAGGGAGAGAGGAGATACGCAGTATTTT CASSPTRGRERGDTQYF
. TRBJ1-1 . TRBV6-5 TGTGCCAGCAGTAGTGGCACTGAAGCTTTCTTT CASSSGTEAFF
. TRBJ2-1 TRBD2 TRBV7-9 TGTGCCAGCAGCCTTTCTAGCGGGAGGAACAATGAGCAGTTCTTC CASSLSSGRNNEQFF
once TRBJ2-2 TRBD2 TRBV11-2 TGTGCCAGCAGCCGAGCGGGGTCGGAGGCCGGGGAGCTGTTTTTT CASSRAGSEAGELFF
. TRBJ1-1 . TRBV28 TGTGCCAGCAGTTTATTAGTGCAGGGGAAGGCATTGCTAATTATGAACACTGAAGCTTTCTTT CASSLLVQGKALLIMNTEAFF
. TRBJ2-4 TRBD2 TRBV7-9 TGTGCCAGCAGCGGTGCTCGACTAGCGCATGTAAACATTCAGTACTTC CASSGARLAHVNIQYF
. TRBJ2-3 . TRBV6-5 TGTGCCAGCAGCTACTCCCAAGTGGCAGATACGCAGTATTTT CASSYSQVADTQYF
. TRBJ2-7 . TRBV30 TGTGCCTGGAGCCGACTAGCCTACGAGCAGTACTTC CAWSRLAYEQYF
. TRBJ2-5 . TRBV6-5 TGTGCCAGCAGTTATACACCCCTCGGGGACGAGACCCAGTACTTC CASSYTPLGDETQYF
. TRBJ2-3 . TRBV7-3 TGTGCCAGCAGCTTATACCCTCCCCTAGCGTACACGCACACAGATACGCAGTATTTT CASSLYPPLAYTHTDTQYF
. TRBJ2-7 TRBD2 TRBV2 TGTGCCAGCAGTGAGGGGAGGGCCTTCGAGCAGTACTTC CASSEGRAFEQYF
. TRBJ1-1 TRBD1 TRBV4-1 TGCGCCAGCAGCCAAGATCCCAGGACAGGGCTAGGAGCTTTCTTT CASSQDPRTGLGAFF
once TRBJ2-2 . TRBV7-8 TGTGCCAGCAGCTTGGGGGGCACCGGGGAGCTGTTTTTT CASSLGGTGELFF
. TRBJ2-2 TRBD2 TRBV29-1 TGCAGCGTTCACGGACTAGCGGTCGGGGAGCTGTTTTTT CSVHGLAVGELFF
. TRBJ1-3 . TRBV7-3 TGTGCCAGCAGCTTAGATGGGGGCCCAGGAAACACCATATATTTT CASSLDGGPGNTIYF
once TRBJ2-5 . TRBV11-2 TGTGCCCCCGCGGGGGAGACCCAGTACTTC CAPAGETQYF
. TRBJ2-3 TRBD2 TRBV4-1 TGCGCCAGCAGCCACCGGGCGGGAGGGAGCACAGATACGCAGTATTTT CASSHRAGGSTDTQYF
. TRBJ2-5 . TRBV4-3 TGCGCCAGCAGCCAACTTACCCGGGACAAGAGAACCCAGTACTTC CASSQLTRDKRTQYF